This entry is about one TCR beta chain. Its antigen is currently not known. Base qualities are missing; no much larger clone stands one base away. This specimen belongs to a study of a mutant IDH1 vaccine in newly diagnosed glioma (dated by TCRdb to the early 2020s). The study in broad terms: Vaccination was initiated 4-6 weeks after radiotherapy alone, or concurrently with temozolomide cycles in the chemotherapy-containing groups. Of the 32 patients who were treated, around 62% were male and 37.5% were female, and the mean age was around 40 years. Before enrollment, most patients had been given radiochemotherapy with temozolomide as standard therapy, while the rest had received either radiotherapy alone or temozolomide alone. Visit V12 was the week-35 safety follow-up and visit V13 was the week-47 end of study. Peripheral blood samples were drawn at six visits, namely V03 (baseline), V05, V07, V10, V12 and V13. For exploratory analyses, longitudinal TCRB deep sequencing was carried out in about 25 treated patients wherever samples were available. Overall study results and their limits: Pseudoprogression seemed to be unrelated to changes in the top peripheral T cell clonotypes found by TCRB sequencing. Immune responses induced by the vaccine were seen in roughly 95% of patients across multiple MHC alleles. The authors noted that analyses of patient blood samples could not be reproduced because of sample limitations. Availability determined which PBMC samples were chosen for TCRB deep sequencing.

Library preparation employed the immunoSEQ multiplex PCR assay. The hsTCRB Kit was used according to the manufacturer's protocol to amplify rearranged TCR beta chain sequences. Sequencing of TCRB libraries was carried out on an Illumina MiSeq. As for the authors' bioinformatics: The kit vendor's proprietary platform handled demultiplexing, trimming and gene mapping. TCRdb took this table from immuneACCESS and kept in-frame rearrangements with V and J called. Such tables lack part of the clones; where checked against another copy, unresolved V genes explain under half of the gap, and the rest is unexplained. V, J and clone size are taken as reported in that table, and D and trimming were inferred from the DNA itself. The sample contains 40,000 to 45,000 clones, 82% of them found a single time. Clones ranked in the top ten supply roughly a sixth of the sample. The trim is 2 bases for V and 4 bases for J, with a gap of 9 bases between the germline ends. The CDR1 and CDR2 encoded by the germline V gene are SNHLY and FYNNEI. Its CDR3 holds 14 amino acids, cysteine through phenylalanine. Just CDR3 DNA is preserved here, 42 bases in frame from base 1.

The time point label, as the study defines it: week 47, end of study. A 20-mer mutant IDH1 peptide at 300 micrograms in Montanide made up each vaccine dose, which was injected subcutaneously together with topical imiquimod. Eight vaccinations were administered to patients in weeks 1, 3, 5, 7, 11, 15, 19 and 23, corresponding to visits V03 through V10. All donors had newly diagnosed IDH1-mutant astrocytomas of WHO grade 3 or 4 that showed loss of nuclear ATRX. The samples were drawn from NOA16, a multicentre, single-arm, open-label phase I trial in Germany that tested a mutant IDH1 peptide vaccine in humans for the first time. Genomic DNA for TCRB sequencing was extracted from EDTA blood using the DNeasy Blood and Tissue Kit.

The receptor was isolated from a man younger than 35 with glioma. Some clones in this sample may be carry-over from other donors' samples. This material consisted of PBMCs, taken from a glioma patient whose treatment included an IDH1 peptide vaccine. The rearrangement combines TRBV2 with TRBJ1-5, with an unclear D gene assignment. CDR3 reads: CASSEYGLNQPQHF. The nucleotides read TGTGCCAGCAGTGAATATGGGCTAAATCAGCCCCAGCATTTT. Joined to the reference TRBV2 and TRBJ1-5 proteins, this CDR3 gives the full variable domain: EPEVTQTPSHQVTQMGQEVILRCVPISNHLYFYWYRQILGQKVEFLVSFYNNEISEKSEIFDDQFSVERPDGSNFTLKIRSTKLEDSAMYFCASSEYGLNQPQHFGDGTRLSIL.